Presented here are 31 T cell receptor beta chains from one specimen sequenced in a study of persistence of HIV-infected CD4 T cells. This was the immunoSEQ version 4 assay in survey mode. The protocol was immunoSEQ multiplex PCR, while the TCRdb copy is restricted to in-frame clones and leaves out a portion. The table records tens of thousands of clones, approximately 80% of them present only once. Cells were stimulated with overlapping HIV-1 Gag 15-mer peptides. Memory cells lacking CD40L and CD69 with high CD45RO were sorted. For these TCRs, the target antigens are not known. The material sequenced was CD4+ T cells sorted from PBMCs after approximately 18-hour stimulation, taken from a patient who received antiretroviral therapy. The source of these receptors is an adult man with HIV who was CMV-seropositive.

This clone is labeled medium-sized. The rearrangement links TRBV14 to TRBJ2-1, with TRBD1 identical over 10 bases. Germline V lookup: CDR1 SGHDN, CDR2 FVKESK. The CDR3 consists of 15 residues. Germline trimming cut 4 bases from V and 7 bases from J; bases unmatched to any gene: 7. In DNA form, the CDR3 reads TGTGCCAGCAGCCCGTACGACAGGGGGCCGAATGAGCAGTTCTTC. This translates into CASSPYDRGPNEQFF.

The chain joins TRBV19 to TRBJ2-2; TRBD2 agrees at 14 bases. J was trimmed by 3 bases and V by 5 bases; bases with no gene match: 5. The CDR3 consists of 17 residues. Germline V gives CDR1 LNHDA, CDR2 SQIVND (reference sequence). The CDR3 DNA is TGTGCCAGTAGTCCGGGGACTAGCGGGAGACACACCGGGGAGCTGTTTTTT. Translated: CASSPGTSGRHTGELFF.

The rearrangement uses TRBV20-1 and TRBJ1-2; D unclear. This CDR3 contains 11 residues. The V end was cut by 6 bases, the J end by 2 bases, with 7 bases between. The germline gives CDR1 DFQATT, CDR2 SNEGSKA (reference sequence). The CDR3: CSANGNYGYTF. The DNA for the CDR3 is TGCAGTGCAAACGGCAACTATGGCTACACCTTC.

CDR3 nucleotides: TGTGCCAGTAGTAGGCAGGGGCAAAACACCGGGGAGCTGTTTTTT. Translating it yields CASSRQGQNTGELFF. The gene calls are TRBV19 and TRBJ2-2; possible D gene TRBD1, 6 bases. CDR1 is LNHDA and CDR2 is SQIVND in the germline V gene (reference sequence). The length of the CDR3 is 15 residues. Trimming took 4 bases from V and 2 from J, leaving 11 bases between them.

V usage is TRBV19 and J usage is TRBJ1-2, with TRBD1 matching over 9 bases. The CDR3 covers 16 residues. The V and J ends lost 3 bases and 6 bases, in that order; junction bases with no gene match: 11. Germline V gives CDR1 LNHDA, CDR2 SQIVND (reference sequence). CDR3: CASSIRTGTGRHGYTF. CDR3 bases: TGTGCCAGTAGTATCCGGACCGGGACAGGGAGACATGGCTACACCTTC.

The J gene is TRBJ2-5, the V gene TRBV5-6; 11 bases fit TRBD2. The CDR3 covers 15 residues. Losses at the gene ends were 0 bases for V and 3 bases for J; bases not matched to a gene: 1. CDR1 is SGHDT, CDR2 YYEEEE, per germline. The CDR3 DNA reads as TGTGCCAGCAGCTTGGCACTAGCGGGGGAAGAGACCCAGTACTTC. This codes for CASSLALAGEETQYF.

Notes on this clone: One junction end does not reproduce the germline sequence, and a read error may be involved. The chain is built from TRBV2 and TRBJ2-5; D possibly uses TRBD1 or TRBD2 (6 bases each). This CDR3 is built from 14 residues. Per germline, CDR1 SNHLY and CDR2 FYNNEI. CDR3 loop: CAHGGGPLQETQYF. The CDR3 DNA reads TGCGCACATGGAGGGGGGCCCCTCCAAGAGACCCAGTACTTC.

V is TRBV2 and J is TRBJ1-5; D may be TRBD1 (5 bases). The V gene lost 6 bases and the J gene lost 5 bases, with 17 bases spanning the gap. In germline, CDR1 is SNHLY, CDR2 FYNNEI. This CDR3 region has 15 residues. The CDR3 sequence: CASRAWDGRDQPQHF. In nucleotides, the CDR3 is TGTGCCAGCAGGGCCTGGGACGGCCGGGATCAGCCCCAGCATTTT.

The CDR3 spells CASSRTGGGGYTF. In nucleotides, the CDR3 is TGTGCCAGCAGTCGGACAGGGGGAGGCGGCTACACCTTC. This chain connects TRBV6-2 or TRBV6-3 to TRBJ1-2; 10 bases fit TRBD1. Losses at the gene ends were 5 bases for V and 8 bases for J; bases not matched to a gene: 5. This CDR3 has 13 residues. The germline gives CDR1 MNHEY, CDR2 SVGEGT.

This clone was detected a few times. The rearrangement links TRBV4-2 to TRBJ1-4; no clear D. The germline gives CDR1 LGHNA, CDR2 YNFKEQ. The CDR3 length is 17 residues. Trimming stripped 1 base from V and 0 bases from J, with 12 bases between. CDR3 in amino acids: CASSQGRIVPTNEKLFF. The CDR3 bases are TGTGCCAGCAGCCAAGGGAGGATCGTTCCAACTAATGAAAAACTGTTTTTT.

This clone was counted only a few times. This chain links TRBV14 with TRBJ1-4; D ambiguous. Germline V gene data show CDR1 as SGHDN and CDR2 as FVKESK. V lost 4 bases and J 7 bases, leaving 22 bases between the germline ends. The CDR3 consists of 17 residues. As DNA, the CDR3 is TGTGCCAGCAGCCGAGTAAGGATGGAGTTTGCAGGTGAAAAACTGTTTTTT. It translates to CASSRVRMEFAGEKLFF.

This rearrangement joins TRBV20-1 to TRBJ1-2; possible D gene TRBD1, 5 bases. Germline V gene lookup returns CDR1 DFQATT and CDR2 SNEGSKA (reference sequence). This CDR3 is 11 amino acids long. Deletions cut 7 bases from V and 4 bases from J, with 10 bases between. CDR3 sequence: CSVRGAYGYTF. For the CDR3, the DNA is TGCAGTGTTAGGGGCGCCTATGGCTACACCTTC.

The CDR3: CAISERDRGKEFGYTF. Here the CDR3 DNA reads TGTGCCATCAGTGAACGGGACCGAGGAAAGGAGTTTGGCTACACCTTC. V gene TRBV10-3 combines with J gene TRBJ1-2; possible D gene TRBD1, 5 bases. V was trimmed by 3 bases and J by 7 bases, leaving 21 bases between them. This CDR3 contains 16 residues. Germline CDR1 is ENHRY and CDR2 is SYGVKD.

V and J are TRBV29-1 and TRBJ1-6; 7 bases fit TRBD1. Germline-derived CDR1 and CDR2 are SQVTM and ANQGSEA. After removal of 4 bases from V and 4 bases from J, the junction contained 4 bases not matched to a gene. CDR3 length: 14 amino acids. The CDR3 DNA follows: TGCAGCGTTGGGGTCAGGGGGTATAATTCACCCCTCCACTTT. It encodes CSVGVRGYNSPLHF.

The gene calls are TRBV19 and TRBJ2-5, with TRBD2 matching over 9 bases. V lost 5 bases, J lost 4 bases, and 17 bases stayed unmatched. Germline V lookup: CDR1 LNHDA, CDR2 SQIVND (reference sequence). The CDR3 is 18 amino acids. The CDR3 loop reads CASSSFWASGAKGETQYF. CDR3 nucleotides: TGTGCCAGTAGTTCCTTCTGGGCTAGCGGGGCCAAAGGAGAGACCCAGTACTTC.

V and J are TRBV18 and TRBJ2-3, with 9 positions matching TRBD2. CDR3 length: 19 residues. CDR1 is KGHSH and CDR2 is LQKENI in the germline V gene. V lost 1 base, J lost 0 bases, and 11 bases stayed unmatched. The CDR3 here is CASSPLVRASGTSTDTQYF. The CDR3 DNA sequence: TGTGCCAGCTCACCACTGGTCCGGGCTAGCGGGACTAGCACAGATACGCAGTATTTT.

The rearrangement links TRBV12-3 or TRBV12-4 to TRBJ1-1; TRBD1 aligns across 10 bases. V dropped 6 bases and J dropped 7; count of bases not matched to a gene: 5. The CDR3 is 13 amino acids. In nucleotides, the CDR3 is TGTGCCAGCAGCCCTGACAGGGGGCGTGAAGCTTTCTTT. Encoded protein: CASSPDRGREAFF.

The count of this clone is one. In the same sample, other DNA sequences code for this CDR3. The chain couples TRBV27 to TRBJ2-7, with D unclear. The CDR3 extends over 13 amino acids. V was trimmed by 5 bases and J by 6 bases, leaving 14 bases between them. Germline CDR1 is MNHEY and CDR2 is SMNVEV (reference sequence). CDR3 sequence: CASSPRTRGEQYF. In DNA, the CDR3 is TGTGCCAGCAGTCCGCGGACGCGTGGCGAGCAGTACTTC.

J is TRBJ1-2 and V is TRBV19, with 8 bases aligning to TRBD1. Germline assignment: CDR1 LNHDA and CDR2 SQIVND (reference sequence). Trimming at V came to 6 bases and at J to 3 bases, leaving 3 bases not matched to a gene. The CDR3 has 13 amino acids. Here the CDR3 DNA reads TGTGCCAGTAGACAGGGGGGTGACTATGGCTACACCTTC. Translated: CASRQGGDYGYTF.

CDR3 sequence: CASSYGTRGDNEQFF. The CDR3 coding sequence is TGTGCCAGCAGTTACGGGACTAGAGGAGACAATGAGCAGTTCTTC. V and J are TRBV6-5 and TRBJ2-1, with TRBD2 identical over 8 bases. Germline V gene data show CDR1 as MNHEY and CDR2 as SVGAGI. With V trimmed by 2 bases and J by 5 bases, 5 bases remained unmatched. This CDR3 spans 15 amino acids.

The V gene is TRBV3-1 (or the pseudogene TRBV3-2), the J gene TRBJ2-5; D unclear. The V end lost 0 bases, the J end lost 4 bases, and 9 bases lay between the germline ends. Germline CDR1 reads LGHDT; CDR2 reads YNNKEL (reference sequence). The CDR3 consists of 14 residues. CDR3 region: CASSQDIWGETQYF. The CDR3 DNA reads TGTGCCAGCAGCCAAGATATCTGGGGAGAGACCCAGTACTTC.

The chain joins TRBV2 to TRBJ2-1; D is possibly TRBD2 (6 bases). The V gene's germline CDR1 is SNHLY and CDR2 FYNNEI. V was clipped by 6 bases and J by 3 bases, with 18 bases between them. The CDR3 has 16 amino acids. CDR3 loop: CASRFPTVGGYNEQFF. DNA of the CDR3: TGTGCCAGCAGGTTCCCCACGGTGGGAGGCTACAATGAGCAGTTCTTC.

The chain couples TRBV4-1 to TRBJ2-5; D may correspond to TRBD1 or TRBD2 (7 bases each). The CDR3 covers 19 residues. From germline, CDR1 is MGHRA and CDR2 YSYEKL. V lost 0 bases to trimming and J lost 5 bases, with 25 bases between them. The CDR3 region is CASSQDRVGTAGRRETQYF. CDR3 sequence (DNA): TGCGCCAGCAGCCAAGATCGGGTAGGGACAGCGGGGAGGCGGGAGACCCAGTACTTC.

Written as DNA, the CDR3 is TGTGCCATCAGTGTAGGCTACGAGCAGTACTTC. Protein: CAISVGYEQYF. J is TRBJ2-7 and V is TRBV10-3, with D hard to call. This CDR3 contains 11 residues. V was clipped by 4 bases and J by 3 bases, with 4 bases between them. Germline CDR1 and CDR2: ENHRY and SYGVKD.

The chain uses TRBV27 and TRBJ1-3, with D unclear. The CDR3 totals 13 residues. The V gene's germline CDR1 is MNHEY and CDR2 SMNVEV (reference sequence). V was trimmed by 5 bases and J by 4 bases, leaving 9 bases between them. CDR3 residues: CASSAGLGNTIYF. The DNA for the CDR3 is TGTGCCAGCAGTGCGGGCCTCGGAAACACCATATATTTT.

The CDR3 coding sequence is TGTGCCAGCAGCCCCGGACAGAAAGAGACCCAGTACTTC. Translated, it gives CASSPGQKETQYF. The rearrangement uses TRBV7-6 and TRBJ2-5; a possible D gene is TRBD1 (6 bases). Looked up from germline, CDR1 is SGHVS and CDR2 is FNYEAQ. The CDR3 totals 13 residues. Trimming removed 5 bases at V and 3 bases at J, with 10 bases between.

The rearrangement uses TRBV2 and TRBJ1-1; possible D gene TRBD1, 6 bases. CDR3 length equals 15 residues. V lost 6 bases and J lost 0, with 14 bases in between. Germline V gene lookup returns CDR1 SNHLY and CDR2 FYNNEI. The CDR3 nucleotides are TGTGCCAGCAGGGGTGGGGGCAGTTTGAACACTGAAGCTTTCTTT. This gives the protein CASRGGGSLNTEAFF.

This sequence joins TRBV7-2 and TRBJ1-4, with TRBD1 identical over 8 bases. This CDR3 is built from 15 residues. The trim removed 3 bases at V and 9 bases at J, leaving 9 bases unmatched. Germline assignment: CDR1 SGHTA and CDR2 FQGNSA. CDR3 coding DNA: TGTGCCAGCAGCTTGGCGACAGGGGTTGGTCAAAAACTGTTTTTT. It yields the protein CASSLATGVGQKLFF.

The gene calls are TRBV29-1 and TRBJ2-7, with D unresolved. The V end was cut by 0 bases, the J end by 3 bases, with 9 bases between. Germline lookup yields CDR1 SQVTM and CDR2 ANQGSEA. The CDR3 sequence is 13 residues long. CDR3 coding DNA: TGCAGCGTTGAAGAAAGAGCCGGCTACGAGCAGTACTTC. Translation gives CSVEERAGYEQYF.

For the CDR3, the DNA is TGTGCCTGGAGTGTAAAGGGGGGCAGGTCGAACACTGAAGCTTTCTTT. Amino acids: CAWSVKGGRSNTEAFF. This sequence joins TRBV30 and TRBJ1-1; weak D call: TRBD1 (6 bases). The germline CDR1 and CDR2 sequences are GTSNPN and SVGIG (reference sequence). V gave up 0 bases and J gave up 1 base, with 15 bases separating them. The CDR3 is 16 residues long.

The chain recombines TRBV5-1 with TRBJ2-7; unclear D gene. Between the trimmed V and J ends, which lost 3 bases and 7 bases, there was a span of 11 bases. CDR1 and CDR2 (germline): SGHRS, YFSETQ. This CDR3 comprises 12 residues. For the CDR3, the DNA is TGCGCCAGCAGCTCCTCCCTATCGGAGCAGTACTTC. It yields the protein CASSSSLSEQYF.